This TCR beta chain emerged from a study of T cells in Graves' hyperthyroidism and ophthalmopathy. This CDR3 comprises 12 residues. Trimming cost V 8 bases and J 4 bases, with 9 bases left between them. In germline, CDR1 is KGHSH, CDR2 LQKENI. This clonotype showed up many times. RNA transcripts yielded amplified TCR beta CDR3 regions. Initially, a first-round RT-PCR of the TCR CDR3 employed the HTBI primer set. In TCRdb, the multiplex PCR reads were re-called with MiXCR into one record per CDR3 protein. Among approximately 720,000 distinct CDR3 sequences listed, approximately 19% were seen once. Sequencing was carried out using blood. The chain employs TRBV18 and TRBJ1-3; D not resolved. The clonotype was recovered from a woman in her 50s with Graves' hyperthyroidism that later progressed to Graves' ophthalmopathy. The CDR3 region is CASELLGNTIYF. As DNA, the CDR3 is TGTGCCAGCGAACTTCTCGGAAACACCATATATTTT.